Presented here are 3 T cell receptor beta chains from one specimen sequenced in a study of technical replicates of blood from several donors. Clones were sequenced by immunoSEQ multiplex PCR, and TCRdb holds only the in-frame ones, with some missing. The sample yields 60,000 to 85,000 clones, roughly 96% seen once. The sequenced sample was T cells isolated from PBMCs. These receptors originate from a human donor in good health.

The rearrangement joins TRBV6-1 to TRBJ2-7; weak D call: TRBD2 (7 bases). The ends were cut back, 0 bases at V and 6 bases at J, with 9 bases in the middle. The CDR3 has 13 amino acids. Germline assignment: CDR1 MNHNS and CDR2 SASEGT. The CDR3 protein is CASSEARGGEQYF. CDR3 DNA: TGTGCCAGCAGTGAAGCAAGGGGGGGCGAGCAGTACTTC.

This chain uses TRBV11-3 with TRBJ2-7, with D unclear. Germline CDR1 SGHNT, CDR2 YENEEA. The length of the CDR3 is 13 residues. V gave up 6 bases and J gave up 5 bases, with 14 bases separating them. The CDR3 DNA reads TGTGCCAGCAGACTTCCCCCCCTAGACGAGCAGTACTTC. This sequence encodes CASRLPPLDEQYF.

This chain connects TRBV30 to TRBJ2-7; perhaps TRBD1 as D (6 bases). From germline, CDR1 is GTSNPN and CDR2 SVGIG (reference sequence). The CDR3 is made up of 14 amino acids. V was trimmed by 4 bases and J by 2 bases, leaving 15 bases between them. This CDR3 is CAWTSYRVTYEQYF. The CDR3 region has the DNA TGTGCCTGGACTTCCTACAGGGTAACCTACGAGCAGTACTTC.